Below, 24 T cell receptor beta chains from the same sample are listed, as sequenced in a study of T cell responses to AZD1222 COVID-19 vaccine. Produced via immunoSEQ multiplex PCR; TCRdb's table is partial and in-frame only. The sample shows roughly 55,000 clones, roughly 87% of them seen only once. Specimen: peripheral blood, collected on day 0 of AZD1222 vaccination. The receptors were sampled from an adult in good health.

This clone was observed a handful of times. The chain is built from TRBV5-4 and TRBJ1-2, with D possibly being TRBD1 (5 bases). This CDR3 is 15 amino acids long. Germline-derived CDR1 and CDR2 are SGHNT and YYREEE (reference sequence). Trimming took 1 base from V and 4 from J, leaving 14 bases between them. The CDR3 DNA is TGTGCCAGCAGCTTGTTGGGGCAGGGACCCTATGGCTACACCTTC. This translates into CASSLLGQGPYGYTF. The full variable domain, rest sourced from reference TRBV5-4 and TRBJ1-2, is ETGVTQSPTHLIKTRGQQVTLRCSSQSGHNTVSWYQQALGQGPQFIFQYYREEENGRGNFPPRFSGLQFPNYSSELNVNALELDDSALYLCASSLLGQGPYGYTFGSGTRLTVV.

This clone has only one observation. The chain couples TRBV6-2 or TRBV6-3 to TRBJ2-1; no reliable D call. The CDR3 loop spans 18 amino acids. The germline V and J ends were trimmed by 2 bases and 4 bases, with 21 bases remaining between them. Germline loops: CDR1 MNHEY, CDR2 SVGEGT. CDR3 bases: TGTGCCAGCAGTTACAGTTCCCCCGGAGCTCTAACATACAATGAGCAGTTCTTC. This codes for CASSYSSPGALTYNEQFF.

The gene calls are TRBV5-1 and TRBJ1-1; no clear D gene. The V and J ends lost 0 bases and 0 bases respectively, with 9 bases between them. The V gene's germline CDR1 is SGHRS and CDR2 YFSETQ. The CDR3 covers 15 residues. The CDR3 nucleotides read TGCGCCAGCAGCTTGGACATTGGGGTGAACACTGAAGCTTTCTTT. Amino acids: CASSLDIGVNTEAFF.

V usage is TRBV30 and J usage is TRBJ1-1; D uncertain. V shed 4 bases and J shed 2 bases, with 8 bases lying between them. CDR3 length equals 12 residues. Germline loops: CDR1 GTSNPN, CDR2 SVGIG (reference sequence). The CDR3 protein is CAWNEGNTEAFF. The CDR3 nucleotides read TGTGCCTGGAACGAGGGAAACACTGAAGCTTTCTTT.

The chain links TRBV2 to TRBJ1-5, with unresolved D. Trimming pared 0 bases from V and 16 bases from J, leaving 10 bases between. The CDR3 runs to 11 residues. The germline V gene has CDR1 SNHLY and CDR2 FYNNEI. CDR3 protein: CASSEAGDQHF. For the CDR3, the DNA is TGTGCCAGCAGTGAAGCCGGAGACCAACATTTT.

The chain recombines TRBV28 with TRBJ1-4, with TRBD1 identical over 10 bases. Germline V gene data show CDR1 as MDHEN and CDR2 as SYDVKM. V was clipped by 6 bases and J by 4 bases; unmatched bases: 5. The CDR3 consists of 15 residues. CDR3 coding DNA: TGTGCCAGCAGCCGACAGGGGGCTGATAATGAAAAACTGTTTTTT. Translated: CASSRQGADNEKLFF.

This chain connects TRBV28 to TRBJ2-6; maybe TRBD1 (5 bases). Between the trimmed V and J ends, which lost 8 bases and 0 bases, there was a span of 8 bases. The germline V gene encodes CDR1 MDHEN and CDR2 SYDVKM. The CDR3 has 14 residues. The CDR3 bases are TGTGCCAGCGTCCAGGGCTCTGGGGCCAACGTCCTGACTTTC. As protein: CASVQGSGANVLTF.

The genes are TRBV18 and TRBJ2-7, with D unresolved. Per germline, CDR1 KGHSH and CDR2 LQKENI. The CDR3 spans 13 residues. Trimming removed 3 bases from V and 1 base from J, with 7 bases in between. CDR3 amino acids: CASSPTDSYEQYF. DNA of the CDR3: TGTGCCAGCTCACCGACGGATTCCTACGAGCAGTACTTC.

V and J are TRBV27 and TRBJ1-1, with 8 positions matching TRBD1. Germline V lookup: CDR1 MNHEY, CDR2 SMNVEV (reference sequence). This CDR3 is 14 amino acids long. V lost 6 bases to trimming and J lost 0 bases; unmatched junction nucleotides: 3. The CDR3 DNA reads TGTGCCAGCAGACGGGGACAGGTGAACACTGAAGCTTTCTTT. Its protein is CASRRGQVNTEAFF.

This clone was seen once. The V gene is TRBV18, the J gene TRBJ2-2, with 7 bases fitting TRBD2. The CDR3 length is 17 residues. Germline V lookup: CDR1 KGHSH, CDR2 LQKENI. J was trimmed by 0 bases and V by 4 bases; bases with no gene match: 8. The CDR3 spells CASSLTSGAANTGELFF. The CDR3 DNA follows: TGTGCCAGCTCACTAACGAGCGGGGCGGCGAACACCGGGGAGCTGTTTTTT.

In its sample, this clone was seen a few times. V gene TRBV9 combines with J gene TRBJ1-1; no clear D gene. The CDR3 is made up of 13 amino acids. The V gene's germline CDR1 is SGDLS and CDR2 YYNGEE. V was pared by 4 bases and J by 7 bases, with 14 bases between. CDR3 protein: CASSPRSLGEAFF. The CDR3, as DNA: TGTGCCAGCAGCCCCCGAAGTTTGGGTGAAGCTTTCTTT. The complete variable domain, with remaining parts taken from reference TRBV9 and TRBJ1-1, reads DSGVTQTPKHLITATGQRVTLRCSPRSGDLSVYWYQQSLDQGLQFLIQYYNGEERAKGNILERFSAQQFPDLHSELNLSSLELGDSALYFCASSPRSLGEAFFGQGTRLTVV.

V gene TRBV6-2 or TRBV6-3 combines with J gene TRBJ1-3; D ambiguous. Germline V gene data show CDR1 as MNHEY and CDR2 as SVGEGT. The V end was cut by 4 bases, the J end by 0 bases, with 7 bases between. CDR3 length: 14 residues. CDR3 coding DNA: TGTGCCAGCAGTTCCCTCATCTCTGGAAACACCATATATTTT. It yields the protein CASSSLISGNTIYF.

The CDR3 reads CASRYQETQYF. CDR3 bases: TGTGCCTCCAGGTACCAAGAGACCCAGTACTTC. This sequence joins TRBV2 and TRBJ2-5; D not certain. The length of the CDR3 is 11 residues. Deletions cut 11 bases from V and 0 bases from J, with 7 bases between. Germline V lookup: CDR1 SNHLY, CDR2 FYNNEI.

The chain carries TRBV5-4 and TRBJ2-1; D possibly matches TRBD1 or TRBD2 (6 bases each). CDR1 SGHNT and CDR2 YYREEE come from the germline V gene (reference sequence). The CDR3 runs 14 residues. V was shortened by 0 bases and J by 8 bases, with 12 bases between the two germline ends. The CDR3 nucleotides are TGTGCCAGCAGCTTGGAGGGGGGCAGGGATGAGCAGTTCTTC. It encodes CASSLEGGRDEQFF.

The rearrangement uses TRBV29-1 and TRBJ1-1; D is unresolved. From germline, CDR1 is SQVTM and CDR2 ANQGSEA. Trimming took 4 bases from V and 0 from J, leaving 9 bases between them. The CDR3 length is 13 residues. CDR3 coding DNA: TGCAGCGTTGCGAGGGTCTTGAACACTGAAGCTTTCTTT. Translating it yields CSVARVLNTEAFF.

This clone was observed a handful of times. The genes are TRBV4-1 and TRBJ2-6; TRBD2 matches 9 bases. In germline, CDR1 is MGHRA, CDR2 YSYEKL. With V trimmed by 5 bases and J by 0 bases, 14 bases remained unmatched. The CDR3 consists of 20 residues. This CDR3 is CASSAIRPGLALSGANVLTF. In nucleotides, the CDR3 is TGCGCCAGCAGCGCCATTCGTCCGGGACTAGCCCTCTCTGGGGCCAACGTCCTGACTTTC.

This chain uses TRBV24-1 with TRBJ1-1; 7 bases map to TRBD1. With V trimmed by 4 bases and J by 0 bases, 4 bases remained unmatched. This CDR3 contains 15 residues. Germline V CDR1 and CDR2: KGHDR, SFDVKD. In nucleotides, the CDR3 is TGTGCCACCAGTGACGTACAGGGGCTGAACACTGAAGCTTTCTTT. This encodes CATSDVQGLNTEAFF.

The sample holds a few counts of this clone. The genes are TRBV12-3 or TRBV12-4 and TRBJ1-1, with TRBD1 as a possible D gene (5 bases). This CDR3 contains 13 residues. V was cut by 9 bases and J by 3 bases, with 14 bases left in between. This CDR3 reads CASERGLDTEAFF. CDR3 DNA: TGTGCCAGTGAACGGGGCCTGGACACTGAAGCTTTCTTT.

In its sample, this clone was seen once. The chain joins TRBV25-1 to TRBJ2-7; D might be TRBD2 (6 bases). CDR1 and CDR2 from the germline V gene are MGHDK and SYGVNS. The CDR3 is 15 residues long. V lost 0 bases and J 4 bases, leaving 13 bases between the germline ends. The CDR3 sequence is CASSEYGGAPYEQYF. As DNA, the CDR3 is TGTGCCAGCAGTGAATATGGCGGGGCCCCTTACGAGCAGTACTTC.

The chain joins TRBV3-1 (or the pseudogene TRBV3-2) to TRBJ1-1, with 7 nucleotides matching TRBD1. Trimming cost V 4 bases and J 1 base; bases outside gene matches: 12. Germline V gene data show CDR1 as LGHDT and CDR2 as YNNKEL (reference sequence). This CDR3 region has 17 residues. This chain's CDR3 is CASSPDRDRGWNTEAFF. CDR3 DNA: TGTGCCAGCAGCCCAGACAGGGACCGAGGGTGGAACACTGAAGCTTTCTTT.

The gene calls are TRBV4-2 and TRBJ1-6; D is unresolved. The CDR3 loop spans 18 amino acids. With 1 base removed from V and 0 bases from J, the gap between germline ends came to 13 bases. Germline CDR1 LGHNA, CDR2 YNFKEQ. The CDR3 nucleotides are TGTGCCAGCAGCCAAGCTTCCCCGCTGAGCTCCTATAATTCACCCCTCCACTTT. Translated, it gives CASSQASPLSSYNSPLHF.

The chain has TRBV2 and TRBJ2-3, with 8 bases aligning to TRBD2. Germline loops: CDR1 SNHLY, CDR2 FYNNEI. This CDR3 spans 16 amino acids. The V and J ends lost 1 base and 1 base, in that order; junction bases with no gene match: 4. The chain's CDR3 is CASSEDRAGGTDTQYF. DNA of the CDR3: TGTGCCAGCAGTGAAGATAGAGCGGGGGGCACAGATACGCAGTATTTT.

The chain uses TRBV28 and TRBJ1-5; no definite D call. Per germline, CDR1 MDHEN and CDR2 SYDVKM. This CDR3 contains 15 residues. V lost 3 bases to trimming and J lost 0 bases, with 9 bases between them. CDR3 sequence (DNA): TGTGCCAGCAGTTTTTGGACCCTTAGCAATCAGCCCCAGCATTTT. Translation gives CASSFWTLSNQPQHF.

A single count supports this clone. The V call is TRBV30, the J call TRBJ1-2; D not certain. The CDR3 runs 13 residues. V was cut by 5 bases and J by 8 bases, with 18 bases left in between. The germline V gene encodes CDR1 GTSNPN and CDR2 SVGIG (reference sequence). The CDR3 nucleotides are TGTGCCTGGGGAAATCTATGGCAGACAGGCTACACCTTC. Translated, it gives CAWGNLWQTGYTF.